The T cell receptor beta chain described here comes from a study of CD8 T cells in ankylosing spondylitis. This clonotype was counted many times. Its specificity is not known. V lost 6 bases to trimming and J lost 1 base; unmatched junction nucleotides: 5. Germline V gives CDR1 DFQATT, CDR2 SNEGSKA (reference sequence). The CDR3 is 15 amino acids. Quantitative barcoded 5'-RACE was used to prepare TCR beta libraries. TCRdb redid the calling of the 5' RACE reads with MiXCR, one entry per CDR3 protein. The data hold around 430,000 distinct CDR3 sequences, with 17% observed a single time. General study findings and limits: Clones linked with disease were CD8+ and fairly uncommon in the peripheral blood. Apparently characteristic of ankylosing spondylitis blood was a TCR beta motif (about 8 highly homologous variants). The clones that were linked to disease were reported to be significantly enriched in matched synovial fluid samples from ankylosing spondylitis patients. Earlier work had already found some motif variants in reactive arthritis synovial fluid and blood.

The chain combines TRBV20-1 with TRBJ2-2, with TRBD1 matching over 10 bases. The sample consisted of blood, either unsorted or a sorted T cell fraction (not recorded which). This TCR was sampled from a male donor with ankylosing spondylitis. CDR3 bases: TGCAGTGCGAAGGGACAGGGGAGGAACACCGGGGAGCTGTTTTTT. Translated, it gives CSAKGQGRNTGELFF.